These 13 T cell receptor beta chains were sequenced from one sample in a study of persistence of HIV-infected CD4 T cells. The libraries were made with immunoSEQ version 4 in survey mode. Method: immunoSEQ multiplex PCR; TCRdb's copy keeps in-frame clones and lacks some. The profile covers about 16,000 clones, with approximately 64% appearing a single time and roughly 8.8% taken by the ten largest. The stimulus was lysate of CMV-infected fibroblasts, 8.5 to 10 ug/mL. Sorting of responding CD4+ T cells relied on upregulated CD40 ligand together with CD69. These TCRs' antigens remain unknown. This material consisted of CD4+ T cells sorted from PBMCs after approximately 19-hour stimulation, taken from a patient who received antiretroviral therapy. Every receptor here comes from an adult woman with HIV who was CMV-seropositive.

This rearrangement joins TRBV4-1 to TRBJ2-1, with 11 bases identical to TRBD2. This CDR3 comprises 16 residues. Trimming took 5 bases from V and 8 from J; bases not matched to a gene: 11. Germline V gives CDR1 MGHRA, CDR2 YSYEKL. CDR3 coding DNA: TGCGCCAGCAGCTCATTAGCGGGGGGGCGGAGACATGAGCAGTTCTTC. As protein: CASSSLAGGRRHEQFF.

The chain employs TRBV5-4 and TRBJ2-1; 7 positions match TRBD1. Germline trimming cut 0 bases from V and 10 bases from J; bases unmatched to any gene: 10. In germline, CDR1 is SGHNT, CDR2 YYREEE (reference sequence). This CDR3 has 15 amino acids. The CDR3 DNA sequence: TGTGCCAGCAGCTTGGCGGGGACAGCGTCACGCGAGCAGTTCTTC. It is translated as CASSLAGTASREQFF.

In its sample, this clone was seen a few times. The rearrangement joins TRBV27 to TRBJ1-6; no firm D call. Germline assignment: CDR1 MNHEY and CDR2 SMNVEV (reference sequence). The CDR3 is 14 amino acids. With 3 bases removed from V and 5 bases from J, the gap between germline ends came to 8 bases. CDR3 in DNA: TGTGCCAGCAGTTTCGGACGGAATAATTCACCCCTCCACTTT. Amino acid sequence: CASSFGRNNSPLHF.

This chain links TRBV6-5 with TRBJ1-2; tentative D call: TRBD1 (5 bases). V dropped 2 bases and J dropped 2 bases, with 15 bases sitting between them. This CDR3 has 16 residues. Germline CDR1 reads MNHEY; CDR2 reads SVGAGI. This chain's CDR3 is CASSYGHYGRNYGYTF. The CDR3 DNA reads TGTGCCAGCAGTTACGGACACTATGGAAGGAACTATGGCTACACCTTC.

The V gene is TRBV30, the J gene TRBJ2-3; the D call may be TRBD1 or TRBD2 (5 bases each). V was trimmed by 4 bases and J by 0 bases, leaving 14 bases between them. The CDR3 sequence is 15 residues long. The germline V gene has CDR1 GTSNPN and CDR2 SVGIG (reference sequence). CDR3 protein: CAWNGIWGSTDTQYF. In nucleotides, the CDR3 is TGTGCCTGGAATGGTATCTGGGGGAGCACAGATACGCAGTATTTT.

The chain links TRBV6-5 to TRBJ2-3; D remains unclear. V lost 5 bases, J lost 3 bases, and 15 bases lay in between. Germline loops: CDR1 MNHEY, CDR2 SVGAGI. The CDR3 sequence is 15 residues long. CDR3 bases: TGTGCCAGCAGTCCTGCGGCGCCCAGGACAGATACGCAGTATTTT. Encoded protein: CASSPAAPRTDTQYF.

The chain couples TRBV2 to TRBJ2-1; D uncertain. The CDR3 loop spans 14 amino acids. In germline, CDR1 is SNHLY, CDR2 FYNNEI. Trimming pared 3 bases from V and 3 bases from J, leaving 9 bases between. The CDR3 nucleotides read TGTGCCAGCAGTGACCCGGACGGCTACAATGAGCAGTTCTTC. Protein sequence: CASSDPDGYNEQFF.

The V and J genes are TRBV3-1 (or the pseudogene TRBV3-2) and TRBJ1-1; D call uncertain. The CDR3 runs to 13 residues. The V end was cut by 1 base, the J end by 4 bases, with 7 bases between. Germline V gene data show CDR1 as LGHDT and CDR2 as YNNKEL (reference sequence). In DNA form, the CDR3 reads TGTGCCAGCAGCCAAGGCCCCACCACTGAAGCTTTCTTT. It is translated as CASSQGPTTEAFF.

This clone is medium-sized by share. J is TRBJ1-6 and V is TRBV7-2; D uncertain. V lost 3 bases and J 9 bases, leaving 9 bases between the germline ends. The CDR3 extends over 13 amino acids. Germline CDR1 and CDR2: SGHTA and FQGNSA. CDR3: CASSLAGISPLHF. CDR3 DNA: TGTGCCAGCAGCTTGGCCGGAATTTCACCCCTCCACTTT.

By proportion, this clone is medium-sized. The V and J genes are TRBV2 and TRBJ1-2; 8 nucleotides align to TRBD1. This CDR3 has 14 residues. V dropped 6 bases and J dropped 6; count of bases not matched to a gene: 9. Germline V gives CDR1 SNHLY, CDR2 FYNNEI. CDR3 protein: CASSGQGAGDGYTF. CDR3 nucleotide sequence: TGTGCCAGCAGCGGTCAGGGGGCCGGGGATGGCTACACCTTC.

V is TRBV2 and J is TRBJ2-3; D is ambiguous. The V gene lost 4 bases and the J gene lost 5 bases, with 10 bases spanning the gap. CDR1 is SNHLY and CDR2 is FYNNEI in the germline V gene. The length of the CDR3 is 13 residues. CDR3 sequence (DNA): TGTGCCAGCAGTGGGGGTGTGGGAGATACGCAGTATTTT. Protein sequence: CASSGGVGDTQYF.

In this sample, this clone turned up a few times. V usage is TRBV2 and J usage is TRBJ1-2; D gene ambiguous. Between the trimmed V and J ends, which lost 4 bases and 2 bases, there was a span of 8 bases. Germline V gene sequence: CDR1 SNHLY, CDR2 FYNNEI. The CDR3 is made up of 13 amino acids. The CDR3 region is CASSGNINYGYTF. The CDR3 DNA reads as TGTGCCAGCAGTGGGAACATAAACTATGGCTACACCTTC.

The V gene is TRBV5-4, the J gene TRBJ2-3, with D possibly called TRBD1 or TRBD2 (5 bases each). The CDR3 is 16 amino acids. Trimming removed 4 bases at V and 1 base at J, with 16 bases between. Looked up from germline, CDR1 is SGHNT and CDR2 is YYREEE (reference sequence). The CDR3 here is CASSGGQGVRTDTQYF. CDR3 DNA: TGTGCCAGCAGCGGGGGTCAGGGAGTCCGCACAGATACGCAGTATTTT.